This T cell receptor (beta chain) was found in a study of blood T cells in healthy people across ages. Germline CDR1 SGHAT, CDR2 FQNNGV. V shed 2 bases and J shed 9 bases, with 11 bases lying between them. The CDR3 has 13 residues. It was with a sample-barcoded 5' primer and a J-beta primer mix that a second PCR of about 6 to 12 cycles was run. TCRdb called the 5' RACE reads again in MiXCR, with one record for every CDR3 protein. The table has roughly 1,700,000 distinct CDR3 sequences, over 25% seen once. The sample was blood. This chain uses TRBV11-2 with TRBJ1-5; D is unclear. This clonotype was obtained from a woman aged 30 to 39 in good health. CDR3 residues: CASSLSRSRPQHF. The CDR3, as DNA: TGTGCCAGCAGCTTAAGCAGATCCAGGCCCCAGCATTTT.